The present entry profiles one TCR beta chain with its context. Its antigen is unidentified. The authors ran a second PCR of roughly 7 to 11 cycles using a sample-barcoded 5' primer and a J-beta primer mix. Via MiXCR, TCRdb re-called the 5' RACE reads, giving one row per CDR3 protein. The sample comprises hundreds of thousands of distinct CDR3 sequences, 58% of which are singletons, and approximately 20% rests with the top ten. Germline V gene data show CDR1 as DFQATT and CDR2 as SNEGSKA (reference sequence). Trimming shortened V by 5 bases and J by 3 bases, and 10 bases separated the two germline ends. There are 12 residues in the CDR3. The source of the sample is a study of blood T cells in healthy people across ages. General study points: More naive CD4+ cells and higher diversity were found in long-lived than in aged donors.

The genes are TRBV20-1 and TRBJ1-2, with D perhaps TRBD1 (6 bases). This receptor was obtained from a man aged 25-45 years in good health. Sequenced material: blood. The CDR3 region has the DNA TGCAGTGCTCCTCGGACAGACTATGGCTACACCTTC. This sequence encodes CSAPRTDYGYTF.